This TCR beta chain derives from a study of blood T cells in healthy people across ages. Comments on this clonotype: The junction does not match germline at one end; this may be a read error.

This CDR3 spans 12 amino acids. In germline, CDR1 is SGHAT, CDR2 FQNNGV. Then a second PCR, running roughly 7 to 12 cycles, was carried out with a sample-barcoded 5' primer and a J-beta primer mix. TCRdb reprocessed the 5' RACE reads with MiXCR, giving one entry per CDR3 protein. Seen here are 1.8 million or so distinct CDR3 sequences, about two fifths observed once, and the top ten hold approximately 22%. What was sequenced was blood. This rearrangement joins TRBV11-2 to TRBJ2-5; the D is unclear. This TCR derives from a human donor in good health. The CDR3 nucleotides are TGTACCAGCAGCTTTCTACAAGAGACCCAGTACTTC. It codes for CTSSFLQETQYF.